This TCR beta chain was identified in a study of blood T cells in healthy people across ages. Study-wide points: With naive T cell percentage, TCR beta diversity showed a strong correlation.

This clonotype has more than one count but fewer than ten. Its antigen is still unknown. V dropped 5 bases and J dropped 3; count of bases not matched to a gene: 13. The CDR3 spans 17 residues. Germline CDR1 is SGHTA and CDR2 is FQGTGA. Isolated PBMCs totaled at least 6 million in each sample. Samples each yielded at least 5 micrograms of total RNA. A second PCR, run for 7 to 11 cycles, used a sample-barcoded 5' primer plus a J-beta primer mix. The authors tagged each cDNA molecule using a template-switch adaptor with 12 random nucleotides. TCRdb redid the calling of the 5' RACE reads with MiXCR, one entry per CDR3 protein. The sample lists 920,000 or so distinct CDR3 sequences, 35% to 50% occurring once.

The receptor's source is a woman aged 60-70 years in good health. The chain uses TRBV7-3 and TRBJ2-7; 10 bases fit TRBD2. Material: blood. The CDR3 loop is CASSPVLAGPSCYEQYF. The CDR3 region has the DNA TGTGCCAGCAGCCCTGTACTAGCGGGACCTAGTTGCTACGAGCAGTACTTC.